Presented here are 27 T cell receptor beta chains from one specimen sequenced in a study of cytomegalovirus exposure and HLA in healthy donors. Researchers ran the PCR with 60 Vbeta and 13 Jbeta primers. Only in-frame clones appear in the TCRdb table, and some are missing; sequencing was by immunoSEQ multiplex PCR. The table has about 130,000 clones, 74% seen once; the top ten hold 5.8%. The sequencing sample was made of PBMCs. Source of these receptors: a woman aged 45-60 years in good health and CMV-seropositive.

The V and J genes are TRBV5-1 and TRBJ1-6, with TRBD1 matching over 7 bases. J lost 10 bases, V lost 3 bases, and 10 bases had no gene match. Germline-derived CDR1 and CDR2 are SGHRS and YFSETQ. The CDR3 has 15 residues. CDR3 DNA sequence: TGCGCCAGCAGCTCCATTACAGGGGTCGGATCACCCCTCCACTTT. It codes for CASSSITGVGSPLHF.

The V and J genes are TRBV15 and TRBJ1-3, with D unresolved. V was shortened by 0 bases and J by 0 bases, with 3 bases between the two germline ends. CDR3 length: 14 amino acids. Germline values: CDR1 LNHNV, CDR2 YYDKDF (reference sequence). CDR3: CATSRDLSGNTIYF. In DNA, the CDR3 is TGTGCCACCAGCAGAGATCTCTCTGGAAACACCATATATTTT.

This clone is a singleton in its sample. The chain links TRBV28 to TRBJ2-1; 7 bases align to TRBD2. The germline V gene has CDR1 MDHEN and CDR2 SYDVKM. After removal of 6 bases from V and 5 bases from J, the junction contained 4 bases not matched to a gene. CDR3 size: 13 residues. The CDR3 loop reads CASSPGTNNEQFF. In DNA, the CDR3 is TGTGCCAGCAGCCCCGGGACTAACAATGAGCAGTTCTTC.

This chain links TRBV7-9 with TRBJ1-4; a possible D gene is TRBD1 (5 bases). Germline V lookup: CDR1 SEHNR, CDR2 FQNEAQ (reference sequence). Trimming removed 8 bases from V and 5 bases from J, with 15 bases in between. The CDR3 loop spans 14 amino acids. The CDR3 sequence is CASDGGRLNEKLFF. CDR3 coding DNA: TGTGCCAGCGATGGGGGGAGGTTGAATGAAAAACTGTTTTTT.

CDR3 coding DNA: TGTGCCAGCAGCCTACAGGGTGGGAACACTGAAGCTTTCTTT. Translating it yields CASSLQGGNTEAFF. The J gene is TRBJ1-1, the V gene TRBV11-1; the D gene is possibly TRBD1 (6 bases). The CDR3 runs 14 residues. V lost 5 bases and J lost 1, with 11 bases in between. In germline, CDR1 is SGHAT, CDR2 FQDESV (reference sequence).

Details on this clone: Other DNA variants within this sample encode the same CDR3. The chain joins TRBV5-1 to TRBJ1-2; the D is unclear. This CDR3 comprises 13 residues. V gave up 2 bases and J gave up 6 bases, with 11 bases separating them. The germline CDR1 and CDR2 sequences are SGHRS and YFSETQ. DNA for the CDR3: TGCGCCAGCAGCTTAGAGGGTATCGATGGCTACACCTTC. It codes for CASSLEGIDGYTF. The full variable domain, in which reference TRBV5-1 and TRBJ1-2 provide the parts outside the CDR3, is KAGVTQTPRYLIKTRGQQVTLSCSPISGHRSVSWYQQTPGQGLQFLFEYFSETQRNKGNFPGRFSGRQFSNSRSEMNVSTLELGDSALYLCASSLEGIDGYTFGSGTRLTVV.

V is TRBV6-5 and J is TRBJ2-2; TRBD2 aligns across 12 bases. The germline V gene has CDR1 MNHEY and CDR2 SVGAGI. The CDR3 runs 16 residues. Trimming cost V 4 bases and J 4 bases; bases outside gene matches: 4. The CDR3 DNA follows: TGTGCCAGCAGTTTCCTAGCGGGGGGGAGCACCGGGGAGCTGTTTTTT. Translated, it gives CASSFLAGGSTGELFF.

This rearrangement joins TRBV6-6 to TRBJ2-1, with 10 bases that match TRBD2. CDR3 length: 15 amino acids. V trimming: 7 bases; J trimming: 6 bases; junction bases outside the gene matches: 9. CDR1 is MNHNY and CDR2 is SVGAGI in the germline V gene (reference sequence). The CDR3 here is CASTVSGGDFNEQFF. Here the CDR3 DNA reads TGTGCCAGCACCGTCAGCGGGGGGGACTTCAATGAGCAGTTCTTC.

This clone was picked up many times. This chain joins TRBV18 and TRBJ2-6, with TRBD1 matching over 9 bases. Germline V gene lookup returns CDR1 KGHSH and CDR2 LQKENI. The CDR3 totals 19 residues. J was trimmed by 0 bases and V by 2 bases; bases with no gene match: 8. The CDR3 DNA follows: TGTGCCAGCTCACCATCACAGACAGGGGGGGGCTCTGGGGCCAACGTCCTGACTTTC. It codes for CASSPSQTGGGSGANVLTF.

In its sample, this clone was seen once. The chain is built from TRBV5-6 and TRBJ2-3, with 13 bases lining up with TRBD2. Trimming at V came to 4 bases and at J to 3 bases, leaving 2 bases not matched to a gene. The CDR3 sequence is 15 residues long. CDR1 and CDR2 (germline): SGHDT, YYEEEE. The CDR3, as DNA: TGTGCCAGCAGCCCGGGACTAGCGGGGACAGATACGCAGTATTTT. Amino acid sequence: CASSPGLAGTDTQYF. The full variable domain, with the rest looked up from reference TRBV5-6 and TRBJ2-3, is DAGVTQSPTHLIKTRGQQVTLRCSPKSGHDTVSWYQQALGQGPQFIFQYYEEEERQRGNFPDRFSGHQFPNYSSELNVNALLLGDSALYLCASSPGLAGTDTQYFGPGTRLTVL.

This rearrangement joins TRBV15 to TRBJ2-5; weak D call: TRBD2 (5 bases). V shed 1 base and J shed 5 bases, with 8 bases lying between them. Germline V CDR1 and CDR2: LNHNV, YYDKDF (reference sequence). CDR3 size: 13 residues. Here the CDR3 reads CATSRGTYETQYF. The CDR3 DNA reads as TGTGCCACCAGCAGAGGGACTTATGAGACCCAGTACTTC. Full variable domain (remainder filled in from reference TRBV15 and TRBJ2-5): DAMVIQNPRYQVTQFGKPVTLSCSQTLNHNVMYWYQQKSSQAPKLLFHYYDKDFNNEADTPDNFQSRRPNTSFCFLDIRSPGLGDTAMYLCATSRGTYETQYFGPGTRLLVL.

This rearrangement joins TRBV7-9 to TRBJ2-6; D might be TRBD1 (6 bases). V lost 8 bases, J lost 13 bases, and 12 bases lay in between. The V gene's germline CDR1 is SEHNR and CDR2 FQNEAQ (reference sequence). This CDR3 spans 11 amino acids. CDR3 sequence (DNA): TGTGCCAGCGGTGGACAGAGAGTCCTGACTTTC. Its protein product is CASGGQRVLTF.

This rearrangement joins TRBV2 to TRBJ2-2; D gene uncertain. Trimming cost V 2 bases and J 1 base, with 8 bases left between them. The germline CDR1 and CDR2 sequences are SNHLY and FYNNEI. CDR3 size: 15 residues. The CDR3 is CASSETAVNTGELFF. The CDR3 DNA reads as TGTGCCAGCAGTGAAACGGCGGTGAACACCGGGGAGCTGTTTTTT.

The V and J genes are TRBV13 and TRBJ1-5; D possibly corresponds to TRBD1 (6 bases). The CDR3 runs 14 residues. V lost 0 bases to trimming and J lost 6 bases, with 9 bases between them. Germline V gives CDR1 PRHDT, CDR2 FYEKMQ (reference sequence). This CDR3 is CASSLGTGAQPQHF. CDR3 DNA sequence: TGTGCCAGCAGCTTAGGGACAGGTGCTCAGCCCCAGCATTTT. Supplemented by reference TRBV13 and TRBJ1-5, the full variable domain reads AAGVIQSPRHLIKEKRETATLKCYPIPRHDTVYWYQQGPGQDPQFLISFYEKMQSDKGSIPDRFSAQQFSDYHSELNMSSLELGDSALYFCASSLGTGAQPQHFGDGTRLSIL.

The rearrangement joins TRBV7-2 to TRBJ2-1, with D possibly matching TRBD2 (5 bases). Germline CDR1 SGHTA, CDR2 FQGNSA. The CDR3 spans 16 residues. The V and J ends lost 1 base and 0 bases respectively, with 10 bases between them. The CDR3 coding sequence is TGTGCCAGCAGCTTAGGGACTGGGAGCTCCTACAATGAGCAGTTCTTC. It encodes CASSLGTGSSYNEQFF.

The V and J genes are TRBV30 and TRBJ1-2; 8 bases fit TRBD1. The ends lost 3 bases at V and 8 bases at J; junction bases unmatched: 8. The germline CDR1 and CDR2 sequences are GTSNPN and SVGIG (reference sequence). The CDR3 covers 13 residues. CDR3 DNA: TGTGCCTGGAGATGGACAGGGAGAGGCGGCTACACCTTC. Translation: CAWRWTGRGGYTF.

There are a few counts of this clone. The V and J genes are TRBV10-3 and TRBJ1-1; no clear D. V was cut by 8 bases and J by 11 bases, with 18 bases left in between. The CDR3 covers 12 residues. Per the germline V gene, CDR1 is ENHRY and CDR2 is SYGVKD. This CDR3 is CAIGGSDLRAFF. The DNA for the CDR3 is TGTGCCATCGGTGGGTCGGATTTGAGGGCTTTCTTT.

This clone was recorded a few times. The CDR3 here is CASSPPVGQVRDTQYF. DNA of the CDR3: TGTGCCAGCTCACCACCGGTCGGACAGGTCCGGGATACGCAGTATTTT. V usage is TRBV18 and J usage is TRBJ2-3; TRBD1 matches at 7 bases. The V gene end was trimmed by 0 bases and the J gene end by 6 bases; junction bases not matched to a gene: 9. The CDR3 totals 16 residues. Germline V CDR1 and CDR2: KGHSH, LQKENI.

This chain links TRBV5-6 with TRBJ1-2, with 9 bases matching TRBD1. Germline assignment: CDR1 SGHDT and CDR2 YYEEEE. The CDR3 is made up of 14 amino acids. The V segment lost 0 bases and the J segment 3 bases; nucleotides outside the gene matches: 0. CDR3 DNA: TGTGCCAGCAGCTTGGGGACAGGGGACTATGGCTACACCTTC. Translated: CASSLGTGDYGYTF. Full variable domain (remainder filled in from reference TRBV5-6 and TRBJ1-2): DAGVTQSPTHLIKTRGQQVTLRCSPKSGHDTVSWYQQALGQGPQFIFQYYEEEERQRGNFPDRFSGHQFPNYSSELNVNALLLGDSALYLCASSLGTGDYGYTFGSGTRLTVV.

This clone showed up just a few times. The rearrangement links TRBV6-1 to TRBJ1-5, with D unclear. Trimming stripped 7 bases from V and 6 bases from J, with 13 bases between. This CDR3 is 13 amino acids long. From germline, CDR1 is MNHNS and CDR2 SASEGT. The CDR3 reads CASMSGYSQPQHF. The CDR3 bases are TGTGCCAGCATGTCAGGTTATAGTCAGCCCCAGCATTTT.

The chain combines TRBV19 with TRBJ2-1; 9 bases line up with TRBD1. There are 16 residues in the CDR3. Trimming at V came to 6 bases and at J to 5 bases, leaving 11 bases not matched to a gene. Germline CDR1 and CDR2: LNHDA and SQIVND (reference sequence). The CDR3 region has the DNA TGTGCCAGTAGAGGTCCGGGACAGGGTTGGGACAATGAGCAGTTCTTC. Translated: CASRGPGQGWDNEQFF.

J is TRBJ2-5 and V is TRBV2, with 10 bases lining up with TRBD1. Germline-derived CDR1 and CDR2 are SNHLY and FYNNEI. The CDR3 consists of 15 residues. The junction had 10 bases not matched to a gene; V was cut back by 7 bases and J by 5 bases. CDR3 DNA sequence: TGTGCCAGCAAAAGTAGGGGACAGGGGACGGAGACCCAGTACTTC. This sequence encodes CASKSRGQGTETQYF.

The chain couples TRBV6-1 to TRBJ1-2, with 8 positions matching TRBD1. The germline gives CDR1 MNHNS, CDR2 SASEGT. This CDR3 region has 14 residues. The V segment lost 6 bases and the J segment 5 bases; nucleotides outside the gene matches: 8. The CDR3 sequence: CASSPRGQGYGYTF. The CDR3 DNA follows: TGTGCCAGCAGCCCTAGAGGACAGGGATATGGCTACACCTTC.

This clone was recorded a few times. The V and J genes are TRBV18 and TRBJ1-2; 7 bases map to TRBD1. The V segment lost 3 bases and the J segment 1 base; nucleotides outside the gene matches: 8. This CDR3 region has 16 residues. From germline, CDR1 is KGHSH and CDR2 LQKENI. The DNA of the CDR3 is TGTGCCAGCTCACCGGGATCCAGGGGGGTTAACTATGGCTACACCTTC. It specifies CASSPGSRGVNYGYTF.

This chain links TRBV19 with TRBJ2-3; D might be TRBD1 (6 bases). Germline CDR1 and CDR2: LNHDA and SQIVND (reference sequence). Trimming pared 1 base from V and 8 bases from J, leaving 19 bases between. The CDR3 covers 16 residues. CDR3 DNA: TGTGCCAGTAGTATAGCGAGTGGACAGAGGGGGAGTACGCAGTATTTT. Protein product: CASSIASGQRGSTQYF.

The chain couples TRBV5-1 to TRBJ1-1; a weak D match, TRBD1 (6 bases). Germline CDR1 and CDR2: SGHRS and YFSETQ. V dropped 1 base and J dropped 1 base, with 11 bases sitting between them. The CDR3 spans 15 residues. The CDR3 sequence: CASSLTSRGNTEAFF. CDR3 bases: TGCGCCAGCAGCTTGACTTCCAGGGGGAACACTGAAGCTTTCTTT.

The chain couples TRBV6-1 to TRBJ2-3; D gene ambiguous. The V gene's germline CDR1 is MNHNS and CDR2 SASEGT. CDR3 length: 12 residues. V shed 6 bases and J shed 2 bases, with 6 bases lying between them. The CDR3 here is CASRFNTDTQYF. CDR3 nucleotides: TGTGCCAGCAGATTTAACACAGATACGCAGTATTTT.